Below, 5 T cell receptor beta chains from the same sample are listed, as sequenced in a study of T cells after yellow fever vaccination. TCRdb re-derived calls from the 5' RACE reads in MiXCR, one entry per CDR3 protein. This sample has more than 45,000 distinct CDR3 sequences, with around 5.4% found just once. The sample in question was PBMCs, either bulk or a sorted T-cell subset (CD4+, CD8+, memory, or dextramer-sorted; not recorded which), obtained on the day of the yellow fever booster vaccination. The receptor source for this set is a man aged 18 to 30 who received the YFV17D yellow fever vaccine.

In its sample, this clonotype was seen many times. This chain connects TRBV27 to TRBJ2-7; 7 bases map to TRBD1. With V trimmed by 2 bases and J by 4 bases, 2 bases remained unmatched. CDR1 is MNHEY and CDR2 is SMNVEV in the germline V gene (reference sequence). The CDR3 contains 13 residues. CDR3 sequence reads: CASSLDRAYEQYF. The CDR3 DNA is TGTGCCAGCAGTTTAGACAGGGCATACGAGCAGTACTTC.

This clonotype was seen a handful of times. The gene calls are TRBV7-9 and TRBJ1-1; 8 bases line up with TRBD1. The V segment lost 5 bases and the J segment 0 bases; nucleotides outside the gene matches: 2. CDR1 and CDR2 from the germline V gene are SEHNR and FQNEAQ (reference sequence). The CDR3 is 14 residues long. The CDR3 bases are TGTGCCAGCAGCCCGACAGGGGTGAACACTGAAGCTTTCTTT. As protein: CASSPTGVNTEAFF.

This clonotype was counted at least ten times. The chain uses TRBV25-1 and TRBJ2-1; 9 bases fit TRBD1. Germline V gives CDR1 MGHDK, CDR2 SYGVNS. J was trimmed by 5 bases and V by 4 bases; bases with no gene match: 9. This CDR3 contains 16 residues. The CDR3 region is CASSGLQGARDNEQFF. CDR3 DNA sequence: TGTGCCAGCAGTGGCTTACAGGGGGCGCGGGACAATGAGCAGTTCTTC.

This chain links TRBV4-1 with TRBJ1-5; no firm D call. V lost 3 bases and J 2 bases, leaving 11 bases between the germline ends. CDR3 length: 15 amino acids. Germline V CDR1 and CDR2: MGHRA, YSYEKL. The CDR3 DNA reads TGCGCCAGCAGCCAGACTGGTATGGGCAATCAGCCCCAGCATTTT. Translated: CASSQTGMGNQPQHF.

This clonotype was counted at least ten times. CDR3 sequence reads: CASSFRSSNYGYTF. The CDR3 DNA reads as TGCGCCAGCAGCTTTAGGTCTTCTAACTATGGCTACACCTTC. This rearrangement joins TRBV5-1 to TRBJ1-2; D uncertain. Germline V gene lookup returns CDR1 SGHRS and CDR2 YFSETQ. V lost 2 bases and J 0 bases, leaving 8 bases between the germline ends. The CDR3 loop spans 14 amino acids. The whole variable domain, filled in from reference TRBV5-1 and TRBJ1-2, reads KAGVTQTPRYLIKTRGQQVTLSCSPISGHRSVSWYQQTPGQGLQFLFEYFSETQRNKGNFPGRFSGRQFSNSRSEMNVSTLELGDSALYLCASSFRSSNYGYTFGSGTRLTVV.